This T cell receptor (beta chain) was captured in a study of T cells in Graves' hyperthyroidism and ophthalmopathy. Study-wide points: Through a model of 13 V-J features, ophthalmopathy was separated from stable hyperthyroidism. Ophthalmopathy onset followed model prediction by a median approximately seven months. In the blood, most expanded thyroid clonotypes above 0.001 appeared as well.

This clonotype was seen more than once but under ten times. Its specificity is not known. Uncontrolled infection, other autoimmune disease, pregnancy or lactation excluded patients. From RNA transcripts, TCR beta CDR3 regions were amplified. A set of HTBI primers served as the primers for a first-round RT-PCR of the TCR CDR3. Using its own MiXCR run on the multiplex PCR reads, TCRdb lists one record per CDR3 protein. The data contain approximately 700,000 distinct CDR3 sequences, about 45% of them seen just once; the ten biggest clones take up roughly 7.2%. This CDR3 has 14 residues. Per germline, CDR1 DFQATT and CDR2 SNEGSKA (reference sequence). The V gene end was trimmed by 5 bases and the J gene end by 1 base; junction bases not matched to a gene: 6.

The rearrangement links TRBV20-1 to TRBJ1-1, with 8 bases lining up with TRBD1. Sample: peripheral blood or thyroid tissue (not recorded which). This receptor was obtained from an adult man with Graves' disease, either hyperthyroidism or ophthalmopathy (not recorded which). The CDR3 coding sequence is TGCAGTGCTTATCAGGGGGCAGGGAACACTGAAGCTTTCTTT. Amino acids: CSAYQGAGNTEAFF.